Listed here are 15 T cell receptor beta chains from one sample, sequenced in a study of blood T cell repertoires in COVID-19. The protocol was immunoSEQ multiplex PCR, while the TCRdb copy is restricted to in-frame clones and leaves out a portion. The repertoire holds 50,000 to 65,000 clones, with 88% as singletons. The source material was peripheral blood. The receptors were sampled from a man between 50 and 59 years old with active COVID-19.

This clone has more than one count but fewer than ten. This chain uses TRBV7-9 with TRBJ1-6; 7 bases fit TRBD1. V dropped 0 bases and J dropped 5; count of bases not matched to a gene: 4. Germline V gene data show CDR1 as SEHNR and CDR2 as FQNEAQ (reference sequence). The CDR3 is made up of 16 amino acids. This chain's CDR3 is CASSLATGADNSPLHF. For the CDR3, the DNA is TGTGCCAGCAGCTTAGCTACAGGGGCGGATAATTCACCCCTCCACTTT.

The V gene is TRBV5-4, the J gene TRBJ1-4; unclear D gene. CDR3 size: 13 residues. V was clipped by 1 base and J by 7 bases, with 8 bases between them. From germline, CDR1 is SGHNT and CDR2 YYREEE (reference sequence). CDR3 residues: CASSLNGGEKLFF. CDR3 nucleotide sequence: TGTGCCAGCAGCTTGAACGGCGGTGAAAAACTGTTTTTT. Using reference TRBV5-4 and TRBJ1-4 for the parts outside the CDR3, the full variable domain is ETGVTQSPTHLIKTRGQQVTLRCSSQSGHNTVSWYQQALGQGPQFIFQYYREEENGRGNFPPRFSGLQFPNYSSELNVNALELDDSALYLCASSLNGGEKLFFGSGTQLSVL.

This rearrangement joins TRBV7-2 to TRBJ2-5; TRBD2 agrees at 8 bases. The CDR3 length is 15 residues. Trimming cost V 2 bases and J 1 base; bases outside gene matches: 3. Germline CDR1 is SGHTA and CDR2 is FQGNSA. The CDR3 is CASSLMAGGQETQYF. For the CDR3, the DNA is TGTGCCAGCAGCTTAATGGCGGGGGGCCAAGAGACCCAGTACTTC.

The genes are TRBV7-2 and TRBJ2-7; 7 positions match TRBD1. The junction had 10 bases not matched to a gene; V was cut back by 6 bases and J by 2 bases. The CDR3 runs 15 residues. CDR1 and CDR2 from the germline V gene are SGHTA and FQGNSA. CDR3 loop: CASSSTGTDPYEQYF. CDR3 nucleotides: TGTGCCAGCAGTTCCACCGGGACAGACCCCTACGAGCAGTACTTC.

The J gene is TRBJ1-3, the V gene TRBV29-1, with D maybe TRBD1 (5 bases). CDR3 length: 14 residues. V lost 6 bases to trimming and J lost 1 base, with 13 bases between them. Germline CDR1 SQVTM, CDR2 ANQGSEA. DNA for the CDR3: TGCAGCGTCCTTTCAACAGGTTCTGGAAACACCATATATTTT. It translates to CSVLSTGSGNTIYF.

Written as DNA, the CDR3 is TGCAGCGTTGTTTCGGGGATTGTAGAGACCCAGTACTTC. This encodes CSVVSGIVETQYF. This chain joins TRBV29-1 and TRBJ2-5, with D tentatively TRBD2 (5 bases). CDR1 is SQVTM, CDR2 ANQGSEA, per germline. Trimming took off 4 bases at V and 4 bases at J, with 13 bases between the two ends. This CDR3 is built from 13 residues.

This clone was recorded once. The gene calls are TRBV7-2 and TRBJ1-2, with D perhaps TRBD1 (6 bases). Germline V lookup: CDR1 SGHTA, CDR2 FQGNSA. CDR3 size: 14 residues. Trimming took 3 bases from V and 2 from J, leaving 10 bases between them. The CDR3 region has the DNA TGTGCCAGCAGCTTCGACAGGATGAACTATGGCTACACCTTC. Protein sequence: CASSFDRMNYGYTF.

The gene calls are TRBV10-3 and TRBJ1-5; no firm D call. The CDR3 runs to 13 residues. Looked up from germline, CDR1 is ENHRY and CDR2 is SYGVKD. V was trimmed by 2 bases and J by 4 bases, leaving 6 bases between them. The chain's CDR3 is CAISEAQNQPQHF. The CDR3 nucleotides are TGTGCCATCAGTGAGGCACAAAATCAGCCCCAGCATTTT.

This rearrangement joins TRBV25-1 to TRBJ1-5, with TRBD1 matching over 8 bases. The V gene's germline CDR1 is MGHDK and CDR2 SYGVNS. This CDR3 has 17 residues. V lost 2 bases and J lost 2; bases outside the gene matches: 8. The CDR3 here is CASSEPWTDRGNQPQHF. The CDR3, as DNA: TGTGCCAGCAGTGAACCCTGGACGGACAGGGGCAATCAGCCCCAGCATTTT.

V usage is TRBV30 and J usage is TRBJ1-4; 8 bases are shared with TRBD1. CDR1 and CDR2 from the germline V gene are GTSNPN and SVGIG (reference sequence). V shed 4 bases, J shed 8 bases, and the junction held 9 bases outside the gene matches. This CDR3 comprises 14 residues. CDR3 in DNA: TGTGCCTGGACCGCGACAGGGGAGGGGGAAAAACTGTTTTTT. Translation: CAWTATGEGEKLFF.

The chain is built from TRBV2 and TRBJ1-4; no definite D call. This CDR3 is built from 13 residues. The germline V and J ends were trimmed by 8 bases and 5 bases, with 12 bases remaining between them. From germline, CDR1 is SNHLY and CDR2 FYNNEI. CDR3 nucleotides: TGTGCCAGCTTACTTGTGTCGAATGAAAAACTGTTTTTT. This gives the protein CASLLVSNEKLFF. The full variable domain, rest sourced from reference TRBV2 and TRBJ1-4, is EPEVTQTPSHQVTQMGQEVILRCVPISNHLYFYWYRQILGQKVEFLVSFYNNEISEKSEIFDDQFSVERPDGSNFTLKIRSTKLEDSAMYFCASLLVSNEKLFFGSGTQLSVL.

The chain uses TRBV2 and TRBJ1-2; D remains unclear. Germline V lookup: CDR1 SNHLY, CDR2 FYNNEI. V lost 7 bases and J 1 base, leaving 10 bases between the germline ends. The length of the CDR3 is 13 residues. CDR3 DNA sequence: TGTGCCAGCACCACTAAACTTAACTATGGCTACACCTTC. Translated: CASTTKLNYGYTF.

The chain is built from TRBV25-1 and TRBJ2-4, with 9 bases lining up with TRBD1. The CDR3 has 16 residues. V lost 4 bases to trimming and J lost 2 bases; unmatched junction nucleotides: 6. Germline V gives CDR1 MGHDK, CDR2 SYGVNS. CDR3 loop: CASSGGDRVPKNIQYF. CDR3 sequence (DNA): TGTGCCAGCAGTGGGGGGGACAGGGTACCCAAAAACATTCAGTACTTC.

The chain has TRBV25-1 and TRBJ2-1; 8 bases agree with TRBD1. The germline V gene encodes CDR1 MGHDK and CDR2 SYGVNS. The CDR3 contains 11 residues. The junction had 3 bases not matched to a gene; V was cut back by 4 bases and J by 13 bases. The DNA of the CDR3 is TGTGCCAGCAGTGGAGGACAGGGACAGTTCTTC. Translating it yields CASSGGQGQFF.

This sequence joins TRBV18 and TRBJ1-2; D is perhaps TRBD1 (5 bases). In germline, CDR1 is KGHSH, CDR2 LQKENI. Trimming took off 3 bases at V and 7 bases at J, with 12 bases between the two ends. The CDR3 is 13 amino acids. This CDR3 reads CASSPAGNSGYTF. The CDR3 nucleotides are TGTGCCAGCTCACCCGCAGGGAATAGTGGCTACACCTTC.